These 20 T cell receptor beta chains were sequenced from one sample in a study of tumor and adjacent non-tumor tissue in lung cancer. RNA was extracted from bulk tissue without any cell sorting. TCRbeta libraries were built with three rounds of nested PCR, modified from ARM-PCR. One entry per CDR3 protein, called by TCRdb with MiXCR from the multiplex PCR reads. The sample shows tens of thousands of distinct CDR3 sequences, 67% of them seen only once. Material: lung tumor tissue. The receptors shown here come from a man aged 60 to 69 with non-small cell lung cancer.

V and J are TRBV6-1 and TRBJ1-4; TRBD1 aligns across 7 bases. The CDR3 runs to 15 residues. CDR1 is MNHNS, CDR2 SASEGT, per germline. The V segment lost 6 bases and the J segment 0 bases; nucleotides outside the gene matches: 4. The CDR3 DNA follows: TGTGCCAGCAGGGGACAGCGAGCAACTAATGAAAAACTGTTTTTT. Protein sequence: CASRGQRATNEKLFF.

CDR3 DNA sequence: TGCAGTGCGCCACATGGGACAATGGGCATAAATACGCAGTATTTT. Translation: CSAPHGTMGINTQYF. The rearrangement joins TRBV20-1 to TRBJ2-3; TRBD1 might be the D (6 bases). V was cut by 6 bases and J by 7 bases, with 23 bases left in between. This CDR3 has 15 amino acids. Germline V gives CDR1 DFQATT, CDR2 SNEGSKA (reference sequence).

With regard to this clonotype: Sequence at one end of the junction differs from germline and may be a read error. This rearrangement joins TRBV5-1 to TRBJ2-3, with D tentatively TRBD2 (6 bases). There are 17 residues in the CDR3. Germline V gives CDR1 SGHRS, CDR2 YFSETQ. DNA of the CDR3: TGCACCAGCAGCTTGGGCTCGGCGGGAATACGCACAGATACGCAGTATTTT. Residues: CTSSLGSAGIRTDTQYF.

As regards this clonotype: Its ends do not fully match the called genes, so a read error is possible. The chain links TRBV29-1 to TRBJ2-3; tentatively, D is TRBD1 (7 bases). Per germline, CDR1 SQVTM and CDR2 ANQGSEA. The CDR3 is 15 amino acids. The CDR3 region is CGGDDRDRATDTQYF. CDR3 sequence (DNA): TGCGGCGGGGACGACAGGGATCGGGCCACAGATACGCAATATTTT.

The V gene is TRBV10-3, the J gene TRBJ1-5; 7 positions match TRBD1. This CDR3 is 14 amino acids long. Unmatched junction bases numbered 8, after V lost 10 bases and J lost 2 bases. Germline CDR1 reads ENHRY; CDR2 reads SYGVKD. The CDR3 bases are TGTGCCACCGACAGGGATGGTGGCAATCAGCCCCAGCATTTT. It translates to CATDRDGGNQPQHF.

The rearrangement links TRBV24-1 to TRBJ2-2, with unresolved D. Trimming took 3 bases from V and 3 from J, leaving 10 bases between them. This CDR3 region has 15 residues. From germline, CDR1 is KGHDR and CDR2 SFDVKD. The CDR3 DNA follows: TGTGCCACCAGTGATCTAGGCGCGGACACCGGGGAGCTGTTTTTT. This sequence encodes CATSDLGADTGELFF.

This clonotype was found once. Germline and junction disagree at one end, which may indicate a read error. The chain recombines TRBV29-1 with TRBJ2-1; D is unclear. This CDR3 is 9 amino acids long. CDR1 and CDR2 (germline): SQVTM, ANQGSEA. The CDR3 loop reads CSVRNEHFF. The CDR3 nucleotides read TGCAGCGTTAGGAATGAGCACTTCTTC.

To note about this clonotype: A much larger clone sits a single nucleotide away, making a read error possible. V is TRBV20-1 and J is TRBJ2-5; 8 bases map to TRBD1. The germline gives CDR1 DFQATT, CDR2 SNEGSKA (reference sequence). Trimming at V came to 7 bases and at J to 3 bases, leaving 7 bases not matched to a gene. This CDR3 comprises 13 residues. The CDR3 region has the DNA TGCAGTGTTTCCCCGGGACAGGAAGAGACCCAGTACTTC. This translates into CSVSPGQEETQYF.

This clonotype has just a few counts. A much bigger clone sits one base away, suggesting this may be a read error. CDR3 sequence (DNA): TGTGCCGGCAGTATAGGGCGGAATGAGCAGTTCTTC. Protein: CAGSIGRNEQFF. The V gene is TRBV6-6, the J gene TRBJ2-1; D gene ambiguous. The CDR3 contains 12 residues. Germline values: CDR1 MNHNY, CDR2 SVGAGI (reference sequence).

Concerning this clonotype itself: The junction departs from the called germline gene at one end, perhaps through a read error. This rearrangement joins TRBV4-1 to TRBJ2-7, with 9 positions matching TRBD1. This CDR3 contains 15 residues. Germline-derived CDR1 and CDR2 are MGHRA and YSYEKL. Here the CDR3 reads CASSQALTGGYEKYF. In nucleotides, the CDR3 is TGCGCCAGCAGCCAAGCTCTGACAGGGGGTTACGAGAAGTACTTC.

As concerns this clonotype: One junction end does not reproduce the germline sequence, and a read error may be involved. This chain connects TRBV5-6 to TRBJ2-3, with D tentatively TRBD2 (6 bases). CDR3 size: 14 residues. Germline CDR1 is SGHDT and CDR2 is YYEEEE. CDR3 amino acids: CASSLEGEVYTQYF. CDR3 sequence (DNA): TGTGCAAGCAGCTTGGAGGGAGAGGTATATACGCAGTATTTT. Combining the CDR3 with reference TRBV5-6 and TRBJ2-3 gives the whole variable domain DAGVTQSPTHLIKTRGQQVTLRCSPKSGHDTVSWYQQALGQGPQFIFQYYEEEERQRGNFPDRFSGHQFPNYSSELNVNALLLGDSALYLCASSLEGEVYTQYFGPGTRLTVL.

As for this clonotype: Just one base apart from a much larger clone, this may be a read error. The chain links TRBV7-9 to TRBJ2-3; TRBD1 matches at 8 bases. CDR1 is SEHNR and CDR2 is FQNEAQ in the germline V gene (reference sequence). There are 14 residues in the CDR3. CDR3 amino acids: CSSSPDRDTDTQYF. DNA for the CDR3: TGTTCCAGCAGCCCGGACAGGGACACAGATACGCAGTATTTT. Supplemented by reference TRBV7-9 and TRBJ2-3, the full variable domain reads DTGVSQNPRHKITKRGQNVTFRCDPISEHNRLYWYRQTLGQGPEFLTYFQNEAQLEKSRLLSDRFSAERPKGSFSTLEIQRTEQGDSAMYLCSSSPDRDTDTQYFGPGTRLTVL.

A few counts support this clonotype. No conserved phenylalanine or tryptophan ends this CDR3, so it is likely a read error. The chain recombines TRBV6-5 with TRBJ1-1; 9 positions match TRBD1. Germline CDR1 and CDR2: MNHEY and SVGAGI. The CDR3 contains 14 residues. CDR3 DNA sequence: TGTGCTAGCAGGGGGACAGGGATGAACACTGAAGCTTTCCTT. As protein: CASRGTGMNTEAFL.

Concerning this clonotype itself: It may be a read error: a sequence one base away is much more abundant. The chain combines TRBV7-8 with TRBJ2-5; 14 positions match TRBD2. This CDR3 has 18 amino acids. Germline-derived CDR1 and CDR2 are SGHVS and FQNEAQ. In DNA, the CDR3 is TGTGCCAGCAGCTCAAGACTAGCGGGGGGGCTGGAACAAGAGACCCATTACTTC. This translates into CASSSRLAGGLEQETHYF.

This clonotype occurred many times. The chain recombines TRBV5-1 with TRBJ2-1; 10 bases agree with TRBD2. This CDR3 is 16 amino acids long. The germline V gene encodes CDR1 SGHRS and CDR2 YFSETQ. V was clipped by 4 bases and J by 2 bases; unmatched bases: 6. The CDR3 nucleotides read TGCGCCAGCAGCGGACGGACTAGCGGAACCTACAATGAGCAGTTCTTC. It translates to CASSGRTSGTYNEQFF.

About this clonotype: The junction departs from germline at one end; a sequencing error may be responsible. The V gene is TRBV6-6, the J gene TRBJ2-3, with 8 bases matching TRBD2. CDR3 size: 15 residues. Germline CDR1 MNHNY, CDR2 SVGAGI (reference sequence). The CDR3 DNA sequence: TGTGTCAGCAGCAACGGGGGGGCCGGCACAGATACGCAGTATTTT. It encodes CVSSNGGAGTDTQYF.

About this clonotype itself: This could be a read error, since a much larger clone is one nucleotide away. V gene TRBV6-5 combines with J gene TRBJ1-1; D may be TRBD1 (5 bases). Trimming shortened V by 6 bases and J by 11 bases, and 22 bases separated the two germline ends. The CDR3 spans 14 residues. Germline CDR1 reads MNHEY; CDR2 reads SVGAGI. CDR3 bases: TGTGCCAGCAGCCCGGAACACTTGGGCCCAGGGGCTTTCTTT. The encoded protein is CASSPEHLGPGAFF.

At least ten counts were recorded for this clonotype. The V call is TRBV28, the J call TRBJ1-2; TRBD1 might be the D (5 bases). The CDR3 totals 14 residues. V was trimmed by 10 bases and J by 0 bases, leaving 15 bases between them. The germline V gene encodes CDR1 MDHEN and CDR2 SYDVKM. The CDR3 protein is CAITQGLANYGYTF. CDR3 coding DNA: TGTGCCATAACTCAGGGATTGGCTAACTATGGCTACACCTTC.

In regard to this clonotype: Given a much more abundant clone one base away, this may be a read error. The chain has TRBV28 and TRBJ1-1, with 7 bases that match TRBD1. The trim removed 11 bases at V and 3 bases at J, leaving 6 bases unmatched. CDR3 length: 12 amino acids. Germline V lookup: CDR1 MDHEN, CDR2 SYDVKM. The CDR3 protein is CASKGADTEAFF. DNA of the CDR3: TGTGCCTCAAAGGGGGCGGACACTGAAGCTTTCTTT.

J is TRBJ2-7 and V is TRBV20-1, with 7 bases that match TRBD2. The CDR3 covers 14 residues. The ends lost 5 bases at V and 8 bases at J; junction bases unmatched: 15. From germline, CDR1 is DFQATT and CDR2 SNEGSKA (reference sequence). CDR3 in amino acids: CSAEIPGLVVQQYF. CDR3 in DNA: TGCAGTGCTGAGATTCCCGGACTAGTGGTACAGCAGTACTTC.